This TCR beta chain was found in a study of T cell responses to AZD1222 COVID-19 vaccine. Between the trimmed V and J ends, which lost 7 bases and 6 bases, there was a span of 13 bases. The CDR3 covers 13 residues. Germline V gives CDR1 MNHEY, CDR2 SMNVEV (reference sequence). Sequenced by immunoSEQ multiplex PCR; TCRdb stores in-frame clones only, minus some. The data show roughly 180,000 clones, 90% to 95% seen once. The receptor was isolated from an adult in good health. The sample was peripheral blood, taken on day 0 of AZD1222 vaccination. The chain employs TRBV27 and TRBJ2-1; D tentatively fits TRBD1 or TRBD2 (5 bases each). The CDR3 DNA is TGTGCCAGCACATTCTCGGGGCGCAATGAGCAGTTCTTC. Translation gives CASTFSGRNEQFF.